This T cell receptor (beta chain) was captured in a study of CD8 T cells in ankylosing spondylitis. General study results and limits: Disease-associated clones were reportedly significantly overrepresented in matched ankylosing spondylitis synovial fluid. Characteristic of ankylosing spondylitis blood, it appeared, was a TCR beta motif comprising about 8 highly homologous variants.

This clonotype was observed a handful of times. Antigen: not known. Trimming removed 6 bases from V and 7 bases from J, with 15 bases in between. The germline CDR1 and CDR2 sequences are LGHDT and YNNKEL (reference sequence). The CDR3 is made up of 14 amino acids. The authors made TCR beta libraries by quantitative 5'-RACE with molecular barcodes. TCRdb re-analysed the 5' RACE reads in MiXCR, keeping a single row per CDR3 protein. Among 100,000 to 150,000 distinct CDR3 sequences listed, 9.3% were seen once. The J gene is TRBJ2-2, the V gene TRBV3-1, with D hard to call. The clonotype comes from a male donor with ankylosing spondylitis or in good health (not recorded which). The specimen was blood, either unsorted or a sorted T cell fraction (not recorded which). DNA for the CDR3: TGTGCCAGCAGACCCCAACTAATTGGCGGGGAGCTGTTTTTT. Encoded protein: CASRPQLIGGELFF.